This T cell receptor beta chain was obtained from a study of blood T cell repertoires in COVID-19. Study overall: Material from acute and convalescent COVID-19 was sourced from the United States, Italy and Spain. In each case, the material was cDNA or gDNA derived from T cells, B-cell-depleted T cells, or PBMCs.

The V and J ends lost 6 bases and 4 bases respectively, with 7 bases between them. The germline CDR1 and CDR2 sequences are LGHNT and FRNRAP. This CDR3 region has 11 residues. In the original processing: Reference gene primer amplification yielded estimated nucleated cell counts. Clones were read by immunoSEQ multiplex PCR, and TCRdb kept only the in-frame ones, dropping some. V, J and clone size reflect that table, while D and trimming were determined from the DNA. This table has 110,000 to 150,000 clones, 80% appearing once. The source material was peripheral blood. The rearrangement uses TRBV12-5 and TRBJ2-7; D is unclear. This TCR was recovered from a man between 65 and 79 years old who had recovered from COVID-19. The CDR3: CASGSGYEQYF. The CDR3 DNA reads as TGTGCTAGTGGGTCCGGGTACGAGCAGTACTTC. Drawing the rest from reference TRBV12-5 and TRBJ2-7, the complete variable domain is DARVTQTPRHKVTEMGQEVTMRCQPILGHNTVFWYRQTMMQGLELLAYFRNRAPLDDSGMPKDRFSAEMPDATLATLKIQPSEPRDSAVYFCASGSGYEQYFGPGTRLTVT.